Listed here are 27 T cell receptor beta chains from one sample, sequenced in a study of T cells after somatic rescue of genetic block. This table comes from immunoSEQ multiplex PCR, and its TCRdb copy is limited to in-frame clones, with some not included. Of 55,000 to 75,000 clones detected, about 90% appear once; the ten largest clones hold approximately 2.9%. Material: peripheral blood mononuclear cells (PBMCs). Every receptor here comes from a middle-aged man.

The chain carries TRBV19 and TRBJ1-5, with 7 bases identical to TRBD1. CDR1 is LNHDA, CDR2 SQIVND, per germline (reference sequence). Trimming took 6 bases from V and 3 from J; bases not matched to a gene: 2. The CDR3 runs 13 residues. CDR3 nucleotide sequence: TGTGCCAGTAGCGGGACAGCCAATCAGCCCCAGCATTTT. Amino acids: CASSGTANQPQHF.

This sequence joins TRBV9 and TRBJ1-5; no clear D. Trimming removed 4 bases from V and 4 bases from J, with 12 bases in between. The germline V gene encodes CDR1 SGDLS and CDR2 YYNGEE. The CDR3 is 14 residues long. This CDR3 is CASSRLESNQPQHF. The CDR3 nucleotides are TGTGCCAGCAGCAGACTCGAGAGTAATCAGCCCCAGCATTTT.

This sequence joins TRBV6-1 and TRBJ2-7; D gene uncertain. The CDR3 is 13 residues long. Looked up from germline, CDR1 is MNHNS and CDR2 is SASEGT. Between the trimmed V and J ends, which lost 5 bases and 2 bases, there was a span of 10 bases. The CDR3 sequence is CASSSRETYEQYF. Here the CDR3 DNA reads TGTGCCAGCAGTAGCAGAGAGACCTACGAGCAGTACTTC.

The V call is TRBV6-1, the J call TRBJ2-3, with D maybe TRBD2 (5 bases). The CDR3 sequence is 13 residues long. Germline values: CDR1 MNHNS, CDR2 SASEGT. V lost 6 bases and J lost 2, with 9 bases in between. CDR3 coding DNA: TGTGCCAGCAGCTGGGGAGCCACAGATACGCAGTATTTT. Its translation is CASSWGATDTQYF.

This clone came up a few times. The V and J genes are TRBV5-1 and TRBJ2-2, with D tentatively TRBD1 (5 bases). V lost 2 bases, J lost 2 bases, and 7 bases lay in between. CDR3 length: 14 residues. Germline-derived CDR1 and CDR2 are SGHRS and YFSETQ. The CDR3 DNA sequence: TGCGCCAGCAGCTTCCAGGGAAACACCGGGGAGCTGTTTTTT. Protein: CASSFQGNTGELFF.

This clone was seen only once. This chain links TRBV15 with TRBJ2-1; the D gene is possibly TRBD1 (6 bases). The CDR3 is 15 amino acids. Deletions cut 2 bases from V and 7 bases from J, with 15 bases between. The germline gives CDR1 LNHNV, CDR2 YYDKDF (reference sequence). CDR3 bases: TGTGCCACCAGCAGACCGGGACAAGGAGGAAATGAGCAGTTCTTC. Its protein product is CATSRPGQGGNEQFF. The full variable domain, with the rest looked up from reference TRBV15 and TRBJ2-1, is DAMVIQNPRYQVTQFGKPVTLSCSQTLNHNVMYWYQQKSSQAPKLLFHYYDKDFNNEADTPDNFQSRRPNTSFCFLDIRSPGLGDTAMYLCATSRPGQGGNEQFFGPGTRLTVL.

This chain links TRBV2 with TRBJ2-3; D call uncertain. The germline V gene encodes CDR1 SNHLY and CDR2 FYNNEI. This CDR3 comprises 10 residues. V lost 8 bases and J lost 6, with 6 bases in between. In nucleotides, the CDR3 is TGTGCCAGCTCTCACGATACGCAGTATTTT. Translated, it gives CASSHDTQYF.

The J gene is TRBJ2-4, the V gene TRBV5-4, with 11 nucleotides matching TRBD1. CDR3 size: 15 residues. V shed 4 bases, J shed 3 bases, and the junction held 3 bases outside the gene matches. CDR1 and CDR2 (germline): SGHNT, YYREEE (reference sequence). The CDR3 loop is CASSRTGGGKNIQYF. In DNA form, the CDR3 reads TGTGCCAGCAGCAGGACAGGGGGCGGCAAAAACATTCAGTACTTC.

The count of this clone is one. J is TRBJ1-2 and V is TRBV25-1; TRBD1 might be the D (6 bases). Per the germline V gene, CDR1 is MGHDK and CDR2 is SYGVNS. The CDR3 consists of 16 residues. V lost 1 base, J lost 8 bases, and 20 bases lay in between. CDR3 coding DNA: TGTGCCAGCAGTGAATTAAAAATGGGAAGGACAGCGGGCTACACCTTC. This sequence encodes CASSELKMGRTAGYTF.

The chain is built from TRBV5-1 and TRBJ1-4; 7 bases are shared with TRBD1. Germline values: CDR1 SGHRS, CDR2 YFSETQ. This CDR3 has 16 amino acids. With V trimmed by 2 bases and J by 6 bases, 10 bases remained unmatched. The CDR3 spells CASSFRGQARDEKLFF. The CDR3 nucleotides are TGCGCCAGCAGCTTCCGTGGACAGGCCAGGGATGAAAAACTGTTTTTT.

The chain uses TRBV5-1 and TRBJ2-7; D is possibly TRBD2 (6 bases). The CDR3 extends over 15 amino acids. V dropped 2 bases and J dropped 2 bases, with 14 bases sitting between them. CDR1 SGHRS and CDR2 YFSETQ come from the germline V gene. The DNA of the CDR3 is TGCGCCAGCAGCTTCCGAAATAGGGAGGCCTACGAGCAGTACTTC. This gives the protein CASSFRNREAYEQYF.

This clone has at least ten counts. J is TRBJ1-2 and V is TRBV4-1, with a tentative D call TRBD1 (6 bases). CDR3 length equals 16 residues. Germline CDR1 reads MGHRA; CDR2 reads YSYEKL. V lost 4 bases to trimming and J lost 0 bases, with 15 bases between them. The CDR3 loop reads CASSREDSLANYGYTF. The CDR3 DNA follows: TGCGCCAGCAGCCGAGAGGACAGCTTAGCTAACTATGGCTACACCTTC.

The rearrangement links TRBV4-1 to TRBJ1-1; D may be TRBD1 (6 bases). The CDR3 loop spans 14 amino acids. CDR1 and CDR2 from the germline V gene are MGHRA and YSYEKL. V lost 8 bases, J lost 2 bases, and 15 bases lay in between. CDR3 residues: CASRGQLKNTEAFF. The DNA of the CDR3 is TGCGCCAGCCGCGGACAGCTCAAAAACACTGAAGCTTTCTTT.

The DNA of the CDR3 is TGCGCCAGCAGCTCCTCTACCGGGACAGGGTCCCACGAGCAGTACTTC. It encodes CASSSSTGTGSHEQYF. The chain has TRBV5-1 and TRBJ2-7; 9 bases align to TRBD1. Trimming at V came to 3 bases and at J to 5 bases, leaving 12 bases not matched to a gene. The germline gives CDR1 SGHRS, CDR2 YFSETQ. The CDR3 is made up of 16 amino acids.

This sequence joins TRBV7-2 and TRBJ2-1; 11 bases are shared with TRBD2. CDR3 length: 17 amino acids. Germline V lookup: CDR1 SGHTA, CDR2 FQGNSA. The V gene end was trimmed by 0 bases and the J gene end by 0 bases; junction bases not matched to a gene: 1. In DNA, the CDR3 is TGTGCCAGCAGCTTAGCTAGCGGGGGGGGCTCCTACAATGAGCAGTTCTTC. Amino acids: CASSLASGGGSYNEQFF.

The chain combines TRBV7-2 with TRBJ2-7; the D gene could be TRBD1 or TRBD2 (5 bases each). V lost 0 bases to trimming and J lost 4 bases, with 13 bases between them. Germline-derived CDR1 and CDR2 are SGHTA and FQGNSA. CDR3 size: 15 residues. CDR3 residues: CASSLAGRERYEQYF. CDR3 coding DNA: TGTGCCAGCAGCTTAGCGGGCAGGGAGAGGTACGAGCAGTACTTC.

The chain links TRBV7-2 to TRBJ2-2, with D tentatively TRBD1 (6 bases). Germline CDR1 and CDR2: SGHTA and FQGNSA. The CDR3 runs 14 residues. V dropped 3 bases and J dropped 3 bases, with 8 bases sitting between them. The CDR3 spells CASSLYRDTGELFF. CDR3 in DNA: TGTGCCAGCAGCTTGTACAGGGACACCGGGGAGCTGTTTTTT.

The chain has TRBV18 and TRBJ2-3; D gene uncertain. The CDR3 is 13 amino acids. V lost 0 bases to trimming and J lost 3 bases, with 4 bases between them. Germline lookup yields CDR1 KGHSH and CDR2 LQKENI. The CDR3 is CASSPPGTDTQYF. DNA for the CDR3: TGTGCCAGCTCACCACCCGGGACAGATACGCAGTATTTT.

This sequence joins TRBV27 and TRBJ2-1; TRBD2 matches at 7 bases. V gave up 0 bases and J gave up 5 bases; unmatched junction bases: 7. The CDR3 length is 16 residues. CDR1 is MNHEY and CDR2 is SMNVEV in the germline V gene (reference sequence). DNA of the CDR3: TGTGCCAGCAGTTTATCTAGCGGGTCCGGTCACAATGAGCAGTTCTTC. It yields the protein CASSLSSGSGHNEQFF.

V gene TRBV28 combines with J gene TRBJ1-4; no firm D call. Trimming left V 6 bases short and J 10 bases short, with 21 bases between. Germline CDR1 reads MDHEN; CDR2 reads SYDVKM. The CDR3 loop spans 15 amino acids. CDR3 sequence reads: CASRPDRSGRGKLFF. The DNA for the CDR3 is TGTGCCAGCAGGCCGGACCGCTCGGGAAGAGGAAAACTGTTTTTT.

The chain employs TRBV2 and TRBJ1-5; D is possibly TRBD1 (6 bases). Trimming removed 7 bases from V and 3 bases from J, with 10 bases in between. The CDR3 contains 13 residues. Germline V gene sequence: CDR1 SNHLY, CDR2 FYNNEI. The CDR3 coding sequence is TGTGCCAGCAAGGGACAAGTCAATCAGCCCCAGCATTTT. Translating gives CASKGQVNQPQHF.

The chain couples TRBV19 to TRBJ1-2; no definite D call. The CDR3 loop spans 13 amino acids. V lost 5 bases and J lost 7, with 14 bases in between. Per the germline V gene, CDR1 is LNHDA and CDR2 is SQIVND (reference sequence). Here the CDR3 DNA reads TGTGCCAGTAGTCCCGACGGGCCCTTTGGCTACACCTTC. Its protein product is CASSPDGPFGYTF.

The CDR3 here is CASSSARAVGEKLFF. Here the CDR3 DNA reads TGTGCCAGCAGCTCGGCCAGGGCGGTCGGTGAAAAACTGTTTTTT. The chain couples TRBV7-2 to TRBJ1-4; possible D gene TRBD1, 5 bases. Germline V gene sequence: CDR1 SGHTA, CDR2 FQGNSA. Trimming shortened V by 4 bases and J by 7 bases, and 16 bases separated the two germline ends. The CDR3 has 15 amino acids.

The chain uses TRBV7-2 and TRBJ1-4; D uncertain. Germline V lookup: CDR1 SGHTA, CDR2 FQGNSA. Trimming left V 2 bases short and J 8 bases short, with 15 bases between. The CDR3 loop spans 15 amino acids. For the CDR3, the DNA is TGTGCCAGCAGCTTATTGGGCCTCCAGAAGGAAAAACTGTTTTTT. Translation gives CASSLLGLQKEKLFF.

This chain connects TRBV19 to TRBJ1-2, with a possible D match to TRBD1 (6 bases). The CDR3 has 14 amino acids. Germline values: CDR1 LNHDA, CDR2 SQIVND (reference sequence). The V end was cut by 5 bases, the J end by 3 bases, with 13 bases between. CDR3 protein: CASSRQAGDYGYTF. CDR3 DNA: TGTGCCAGTAGTCGACAGGCAGGTGACTATGGCTACACCTTC.

The chain uses TRBV6-6 and TRBJ2-7; 8 nucleotides line up with TRBD1. The J segment lost 2 bases and the V segment lost 5 bases, leaving 5 bases of the junction unmatched. Germline CDR1 reads MNHNY; CDR2 reads SVGAGI (reference sequence). The CDR3 sequence is 14 residues long. The CDR3, as DNA: TGTGCCAGCAGTAAGGGACAGGAACCCTACGAGCAGTACTTC. Its protein product is CASSKGQEPYEQYF.

This rearrangement joins TRBV28 to TRBJ1-1; 8 positions agree with TRBD1. Germline V gene data show CDR1 as MDHEN and CDR2 as SYDVKM. The CDR3 has 13 amino acids. After removal of 3 bases from V and 4 bases from J, the junction contained 1 base not matched to a gene. The CDR3 nucleotides are TGTGCCAGCAGTTTGGGACAGGCCACTGAAGCTTTCTTT. Protein sequence: CASSLGQATEAFF.